This TCR beta chain derives from a study of patients and donors after allogeneic stem cell transplantation. This clonotype has only a few counts. This CDR3 region has 14 residues. Trimming removed 3 bases at V and 3 bases at J, with 8 bases between. TCRdb redid the calling of the RT-PCR reads with MiXCR, one entry per CDR3 protein. The repertoire has roughly 960,000 distinct CDR3 sequences, under 20% of them found once; the top ten carry roughly 6%. Material: blood, either unsorted or a sorted T cell fraction (not recorded which). The TCR comes from a human donor who was either an allogeneic HSCT recipient or a stem cell or donor lymphocyte infusion donor (not recorded which). It is not recorded whose cells these are; they may come from a transplant donor. The V call is TRBV12-3 or TRBV12-4, the J call TRBJ2-2; tentatively, D is TRBD2 (5 bases). CDR3 in amino acids: CASSFEGDTGELFF. The CDR3 DNA follows: TGTGCCAGCAGTTTTGAGGGTGACACCGGGGAGCTGTTTTTT.